Each of the 14 T cell receptor beta chains below was sequenced from the same sample in a study of blood T cell repertoires in COVID-19. Generated by immunoSEQ multiplex PCR, the TCRdb table keeps only in-frame clones and is missing some. The top ten clones hold around 40% of a sample with some 40,000 clones, approximately 83% of them seen once. Material for sequencing was peripheral blood. These receptors came from a woman older than 75 with acute or convalescent COVID-19.

J is TRBJ1-2 and V is TRBV7-9; D gene ambiguous. Trimming removed 1 base from V and 8 bases from J, with 17 bases in between. CDR1 and CDR2 (germline): SEHNR, FQNEAQ (reference sequence). The CDR3 is 15 amino acids. As DNA, the CDR3 is TGTGCCAGCAGCTTAGGAGGGAGCAGTCGGAGCGGCTACACCTTC. Its translation: CASSLGGSSRSGYTF.

The chain employs TRBV4-1 and TRBJ1-4, with TRBD1 identical over 7 bases. Per the germline V gene, CDR1 is MGHRA and CDR2 is YSYEKL. With 5 bases clipped from V and 7 bases from J, the junction kept 7 bases outside the gene matches. This CDR3 comprises 14 residues. This CDR3 reads CASSTRTGIEKLFF. The CDR3 DNA reads TGCGCCAGCAGCACCCGGACAGGAATTGAAAAACTGTTTTTT.

The chain combines TRBV5-6 with TRBJ1-2, with 8 bases that match TRBD1. Germline values: CDR1 SGHDT, CDR2 YYEEEE. This CDR3 region has 14 residues. V lost 3 bases, J lost 6 bases, and 7 bases stayed unmatched. CDR3 protein: CASSWGQGADGYTF. The CDR3 DNA sequence: TGTGCCAGCAGCTGGGGGCAGGGGGCGGATGGCTACACCTTC.

This clone appeared a single time. V and J are TRBV6-5 and TRBJ1-1, with 10 bases that match TRBD1. Trimming cost V 10 bases and J 5 bases; bases outside gene matches: 10. Germline V gene lookup returns CDR1 MNHEY and CDR2 SVGAGI. The CDR3 contains 14 residues. Written as DNA, the CDR3 is TGTGCCACCGACCTCGGGACAGGGGCGACTGAAGCTTTCTTT. Translating gives CATDLGTGATEAFF.

The chain carries TRBV6-1 and TRBJ1-4; D remains unclear. Germline V gene lookup returns CDR1 MNHNS and CDR2 SASEGT. This CDR3 spans 19 amino acids. V lost 1 base, J lost 0 bases, and 18 bases lay in between. The CDR3 is CASSEEAGSLLATNEKLFF. The CDR3 DNA is TGTGCCAGCAGTGAAGAAGCAGGTTCTCTCTTAGCAACTAATGAAAAACTGTTTTTT.

V and J are TRBV18 and TRBJ2-3; possible D gene TRBD2, 6 bases. The V gene lost 1 base and the J gene lost 3 bases, with 11 bases spanning the gap. CDR3 length equals 15 residues. Germline CDR1 reads KGHSH; CDR2 reads LQKENI. CDR3: CASSPLEAGTDTQYF. The CDR3 DNA is TGTGCCAGCTCACCACTTGAGGCGGGGACAGATACGCAGTATTTT.

The J gene is TRBJ2-2, the V gene TRBV5-4; the D gene is possibly TRBD2 (6 bases). From germline, CDR1 is SGHNT and CDR2 YYREEE (reference sequence). The CDR3 is 15 residues long. V was cut by 0 bases and J by 4 bases, with 10 bases left in between. The CDR3 coding sequence is TGTGCCAGCAGCTTGGCGGGAGTGGGCACCGGGGAGCTGTTTTTT. The encoded protein is CASSLAGVGTGELFF.

The genes are TRBV29-1 and TRBJ1-1; unclear D gene. Germline CDR1 is SQVTM and CDR2 is ANQGSEA. The V end was cut by 3 bases, the J end by 0 bases, with 8 bases between. CDR3 length equals 13 residues. CDR3 bases: TGCAGCGTTGATACAGCTATGAACACTGAAGCTTTCTTT. Translation: CSVDTAMNTEAFF.

The chain uses TRBV2 and TRBJ2-1; possibly TRBD1 for D (7 bases). CDR1 SNHLY and CDR2 FYNNEI come from the germline V gene. Trimming stripped 2 bases from V and 2 bases from J, with 10 bases between. The CDR3 spans 15 residues. In DNA form, the CDR3 reads TGTGCCAGCAGTGAACAGGGGGGCGCCTACAATGAGCAGTTCTTC. It encodes CASSEQGGAYNEQFF.

This clone was recorded a few times. This rearrangement joins TRBV11-3 to TRBJ1-2; a possible D gene is TRBD1 (6 bases). CDR3 length: 14 amino acids. CDR1 is SGHNT and CDR2 is YENEEA in the germline V gene. The V end lost 4 bases, the J end lost 2 bases, and 11 bases lay between the germline ends. The DNA of the CDR3 is TGTGCCAGCAGCTCTCTGACAGGAAACTATGGCTACACCTTC. Its protein product is CASSSLTGNYGYTF.

The rearrangement links TRBV3-1 (or the pseudogene TRBV3-2) to TRBJ1-1, with D unresolved. Trimming pared 3 bases from V and 3 bases from J, leaving 23 bases between. Germline CDR1 reads LGHDT; CDR2 reads YNNKEL (reference sequence). The CDR3 covers 18 residues. The CDR3 is CASSQSYAAGSMDTEAFF. CDR3 DNA sequence: TGTGCCAGCAGCCAGTCGTATGCGGCGGGGTCAATGGACACTGAAGCTTTCTTT.

The chain is built from TRBV7-2 and TRBJ1-2, with D perhaps matching TRBD1 (5 bases). This CDR3 contains 15 residues. Deletions cut 7 bases from V and 5 bases from J, with 20 bases between. Germline V gene data show CDR1 as SGHTA and CDR2 as FQGNSA. The CDR3 protein is CASTLGWGGSYGYTF. In DNA form, the CDR3 reads TGTGCCAGCACCCTCGGGTGGGGGGGTTCGTATGGCTACACCTTC.

The chain couples TRBV12-3 or TRBV12-4 to TRBJ2-1; 7 bases line up with TRBD1. J lost 10 bases, V lost 3 bases, and 0 bases had no gene match. The CDR3 extends over 11 amino acids. This CDR3 is CASSLTGEQFF. The DNA for the CDR3 is TGTGCCAGCAGTTTGACAGGGGAGCAGTTCTTC.

The rearrangement uses TRBV4-3 and TRBJ1-6, with D hard to call. The V end lost 0 bases, the J end lost 9 bases, and 15 bases lay between the germline ends. Germline V gene data show CDR1 as LGHNA and CDR2 as YSLEER. This CDR3 spans 16 amino acids. CDR3 DNA sequence: TGCGCCAGCAGCCAAGATTACCGAGGAGGGTTTTCACCCCTCCACTTT. Encoded protein: CASSQDYRGGFSPLHF.